This T cell receptor (beta chain) originates from a study of post-analysis software for immune sequencing data. Researchers reported that TCR beta cDNA libraries carried unique molecular identifiers. Approximately 550,000 cDNA molecules came from approximately 1 to 10 million T cells. MiXCR, run by TCRdb on the PCR reads, gives a single entry per CDR3 protein. The table has about 200,000 distinct CDR3 sequences, roughly 28% seen once. Study-level findings and limits: Patients showed TRBV5-6, TRBV5-1 and TRBV20-1 among roughly five TRBV segments more frequent than in controls. Relative to controls, patients with multiple sclerosis showed significantly lower normalized Chao1 diversity. Those samples that were prepared in the same batch co-clustered strongly by F measure.

Concerning this clonotype: Its cognate antigen is unknown.

CDR1 is DFQATT and CDR2 is SNEGSKA in the germline V gene (reference sequence). The CDR3 has 14 residues. The sequence derives from a girl between 2 and 17 years old with multiple sclerosis. The chain is built from TRBV20-1 and TRBJ2-1; 9 nucleotides match TRBD2. The J call may be wrong; the DNA end is better matched by TRBJ2-7. The sample taken for sequencing was blood. The CDR3, as DNA: TGCAGTACTACCCTAGCGGGACCCTACAATGAGCAGTACTTC. Translated: CSTTLAGPYNEQYF.